The clone carrying this T cell receptor (beta chain) was picked up many times. Its antigen is still unknown. Construction of TCR beta libraries relied on iRepertoire HTBI primers and on Arm-PCR targeting CDR3 regions. In TCRdb, the multiplex PCR reads were re-called with MiXCR into one record per CDR3 protein. The table lists approximately 470,000 distinct CDR3 sequences, around 15% of them singletons, with about 12% in the top ten. Time point here: newly diagnosed GD, antithyroid drugs for less than 3 months. PBMC-derived RNA was used for the TCR library. The sample comes from a study of regulatory T cells in long-lasting Graves disease. Study-wide points: Sample size was small, which may have lowered accuracy. Analyses excluded thyroid tissue, covering peripheral blood alone. It was in persistent disease that TRBV28, TRBJ1-2 and TRBJ2-5 were favored. Persistent Graves' patients showed less TCR diversity than newly diagnosed patients showed.

Germline V gene sequence: CDR1 DFQATT, CDR2 SNEGSKA (reference sequence). The V gene lost 1 base and the J gene lost 2 bases, with 15 bases spanning the gap. This CDR3 is 15 amino acids long. These data were likewise used in another study, on T cells in Graves' hyperthyroidism and ophthalmopathy.

V gene TRBV20-1 combines with J gene TRBJ2-7; either TRBD1 or TRBD2 may supply D (5 bases each). The sequencing used peripheral blood mononuclear cells (PBMCs), collected at new diagnosis, from a patient treated with antithyroid drugs. The sequence was collected from a man aged 40-49 years with Graves disease. CDR3 loop: CSARVERTSTYEQYF. The CDR3 DNA reads as TGCAGTGCTAGAGTGGAGCGGACATCCACCTACGAGCAGTACTTC.